This TCR beta chain was identified in a study of T cell responses to AZD1222 COVID-19 vaccine. Germline CDR1 and CDR2: SNHLY and FYNNEI. V was cut by 5 bases and J by 2 bases, with 9 bases left in between. The CDR3 runs 13 residues. The protocol was immunoSEQ multiplex PCR, while the TCRdb copy is restricted to in-frame clones and leaves out a portion. Found here are 100,000 or so clones, about 90% of them singletons; the top ten hold 16%. Sequenced here: peripheral blood, sampled on day 0 of AZD1222 vaccination. This receptor was taken from an adult in good health. The rearrangement links TRBV2 to TRBJ2-5; D perhaps matches TRBD2 (5 bases). DNA for the CDR3: TGTGCCAGCAGTTCCCGGGGACAAGAGACCCAGTACTTC. This sequence encodes CASSSRGQETQYF.